The clone carrying this T cell receptor (beta chain) has at least ten counts. The antigen remains unidentified. This record comes from a study of T-cell memory formation after mild COVID-19. Study in general: Largely donor-specific sequence clusters came from a couple of donors.

MiXCR, run by TCRdb on the 5' RACE reads, gives a single entry per CDR3 protein. The sample lists 350,000 to 450,000 distinct CDR3 sequences, about an eighth occurring once. The CDR3 is 13 amino acids. The V end lost 5 bases, the J end lost 8 bases, and 15 bases lay between the germline ends. Overall study findings and caveats: Pre-infection memory contained some responding clones, which suggested that cross-reactive memory had joined.

The sequencing input was PBMCs or a T cell subset sorted from them (not recorded which). The sequence derives from a young man who had mild COVID-19 (a few samples of this study predate the infection). Cell type and time point are not known. This chain links TRBV12-3 or TRBV12-4 with TRBJ2-5; TRBD2 is a possible D gene (6 bases). CDR3 bases: TGTGCCAGCAGTGGGACGGAGGGAGGAACCCAGTACTTC. As protein: CASSGTEGGTQYF.